A single T cell receptor beta chain is shown here with its context. What antigen it recognizes has not been identified. No much larger clone exists at a distance of one base, and base qualities are not known. The CDR3 runs 16 residues from the cysteine to the phenylalanine. Only CDR3 DNA remains: 48 bases, in frame from the first base. The CDR3 regions of human TCRbeta chains were subjected to immunosequencing. Turning to the authors' computational methods: TCRs in the repertoires were compared against a reference library of SARS-CoV-2-specific TCRs that had been generated with the MIRA antigen-specificity platform. Breadth was defined as the fraction of unique TCRs that were SARS-CoV-2-associated, and depth was defined as the fraction of total T cells that were SARS-CoV-2-associated. Each spike-specific TCR was assigned to its reactive spike region and to a CD4 or CD8 class using the MIRA data. Log10-transformed breadth and depth values were compared by one-way ANOVA with Sidak's multiple comparisons tests. TCRdb provides this immuneACCESS table in a form limited to in-frame rearrangements. Some clones are lacking; in checked studies, under half of them reflect an unresolved V gene, and why the rest are absent is not known. V, J and clone size are those of that table, while D and trimming were read from the DNA. The sample data list about 140,000 clones, and around nine tenths of these were observed just once. The top ten constitute approximately 1.7% of the sample.

The sample comes from a study of T cell responses to AZD1222 COVID-19 vaccine (dated by TCRdb to about 2021). Notes on the research overall: AZD1222 recipients given second doses at about 4 weeks or at about 12 weeks were pooled, since spike-specific TCR depth and breadth were not found to differ between the two schedules. A total of about 230 trial participants underwent TCR sequencing, of whom 207 received two doses of AZD1222 and about 25 received two doses of the MenACWY control vaccine. Trial participants were enrolled by age into subgroups of 18-55, 56-69 and 70-plus years, and around 150, 29 and 61 TCR-sequenced participants, respectively, were included in these subgroups. Summary of the overall study and its limitations: Only six AZD1222 recipients were SARS-CoV-2 seropositive at baseline, limiting conclusions about previously exposed vaccinees. The 56-69-year group was small, and its depth increase did not reach significance, likely because of low power. After two AZD1222 doses, spike-specific TCR breadth and depth were significantly higher than at day 0 and than in MenACWY recipients. Because no day 14 peak-response samples were available, the repertoires could be characterized only after the peak T cell response. Most participants were white British and females outnumbered males, and the authors suggested that clonal diversity may have been underestimated. CD4 TCRs associated with the vaccine covered the entire spike protein, and the dominant responses were in regions 160-218 and 743-854. Nearly half of unique spike-specific TCRs reportedly recognized epitopes outside regions mutated in the B.1.351 and B.1.1.7 variants.

The meaning of the sample's time point label: baseline before first vaccination. Samples from vaccinated people were obtained from the UK trials COV001 and COV002, which included a single-blind randomized controlled phase 2/3 trial of AZD1222 (ChAdOx1 nCoV-19) in healthy adults. For TCRbeta chain sequencing, PBMC samples were collected from trial participants at day 0 and at day 28 after the second dose. The sequence came from an adult in good health. The chain is assembled from TRBV21-1 and TRBJ2-2; the D call of TRBD2 is as the table states it, not checked on the DNA. TRBV21-1 is classified as a pseudogene. This specimen was peripheral blood, taken on day 0 of AZD1222 vaccination. This receptor carries the CDR3 CASSRRLAGGAGELFF. Here is the DNA: TGTGCCAGCAGCAGACGACTAGCGGGAGGTGCCGGGGAGCTGTTTTTT.